One and the same sample provided the 2 T cell receptor beta chains below, sequenced in a study of identical twins. A single record per CDR3 protein comes from TCRdb applying MiXCR to the 5' RACE reads. The table shows roughly 570,000 distinct CDR3 sequences, with roughly 9.9% occurring only once. These same data were also listed under a study on yellow fever vaccine responses in identical twins.

Specimen: PBMCs. The receptors shown here come from a woman under 30 in good health.

This chain connects TRBV4-2 to TRBJ2-2; D is undetermined. Trimming removed 0 bases from V and 6 bases from J, with 8 bases in between. This CDR3 is built from 14 residues. Germline V lookup: CDR1 LGHNA, CDR2 YNFKEQ. In DNA, the CDR3 is TGTGCCAGCAGCCAAGAGTGGCGGTCCGGGGAGCTGTTTTTT. Protein product: CASSQEWRSGELFF.

V is TRBV5-1 and J is TRBJ2-7, with 9 nucleotides matching TRBD1. After removal of 3 bases from V and 0 bases from J, the junction contained 4 bases not matched to a gene. CDR3 length equals 15 residues. CDR1 is SGHRS and CDR2 is YFSETQ in the germline V gene. CDR3 DNA: TGCGCCAGCAGCTCTACAGGGGGCGTCTCCTACGAGCAGTACTTC. The encoded protein is CASSSTGGVSYEQYF.